The rows below give T cell receptor beta chains drawn from one sample of a study of shared clonotypes between healthy human individuals. Generated by immunoSEQ multiplex PCR, the TCRdb table keeps only in-frame clones and is missing some. The sample lists 700,000 or so clones, roughly 78% occurring once. The specimen sequenced was memory CD4+ T cells sorted from blood. The source of these receptors is a woman in her twenties or thirties in good health. Each CDR3 is given with its conserved first and last residue. The order of the fields is CDR3 protein, CDR3 DNA, clone size, D gene, V gene, J gene, CDR3 length. A D gene is named only where the DNA matches it firmly. Clone size is shown for a subset of rows, as once, few, many or a class of expanded clone.

CDR3 protein: CASSEYDWGLDTEAFF; CDR3 DNA: TGTGCCAGCAGTGAATATGATTGGGGGCTAGACACTGAAGCTTTCTTT; clone size: NA; D gene: NA; V gene: TRBV25-1; J gene: TRBJ1-1; CDR3 length: 16
CDR3 protein: CASSRTNTGELFF; CDR3 DNA: TGTGCCAGCAGTCGAACCAACACCGGGGAGCTGTTTTTT; clone size: NA; D gene: NA; V gene: TRBV11-2; J gene: TRBJ2-2; CDR3 length: 13
CDR3 protein: CASSSTRGETQYF; CDR3 DNA: TGTGCCAGCAGCTCGACTAGGGGCGAGACCCAGTACTTC; clone size: NA; D gene: NA; V gene: TRBV5-6; J gene: TRBJ2-5; CDR3 length: 13
CDR3 protein: CASSIGVEQYF; CDR3 DNA: TGTGCCAGTAGTATCGGGGTAGAGCAGTACTTC; clone size: NA; D gene: NA; V gene: TRBV19; J gene: TRBJ2-7; CDR3 length: 11
CDR3 protein: CASSLTAPSYEQYF; CDR3 DNA: TGTGCCAGCAGTTTAACGGCCCCCTCCTACGAGCAGTACTTC; clone size: few; D gene: NA; V gene: TRBV27; J gene: TRBJ2-7; CDR3 length: 14
CDR3 protein: CASTDSGSGETQYF; CDR3 DNA: TGTGCCAGCACTGATAGCGGGAGCGGTGAGACCCAGTACTTC; clone size: NA; D gene: TRBD2; V gene: TRBV25-1; J gene: TRBJ2-5; CDR3 length: 14
CDR3 protein: CASRDRGRTEAFF; CDR3 DNA: TGTGCCAGCAGAGACAGGGGGCGGACTGAAGCTTTCTTT; clone size: NA; D gene: TRBD1; V gene: TRBV6-6; J gene: TRBJ1-1; CDR3 length: 13
CDR3 protein: CASSEANEQYF; CDR3 DNA: TGTGCCAGCTCAGAAGCCAACGAGCAGTACTTC; clone size: many; D gene: NA; V gene: TRBV18; J gene: TRBJ2-7; CDR3 length: 11
CDR3 protein: CASSSDAGVSPYEQYF; CDR3 DNA: TGCGCCAGCAGTTCCGACGCAGGGGTCTCCCCCTACGAGCAGTACTTC; clone size: NA; D gene: NA; V gene: TRBV5-1; J gene: TRBJ2-7; CDR3 length: 16
CDR3 protein: CASSGGGTGLNYGYTF; CDR3 DNA: TGTGCCAGCAGTGGGGGAGGGACAGGATTAAACTATGGCTACACCTTC; clone size: NA; D gene: TRBD1; V gene: TRBV6-1; J gene: TRBJ1-2; CDR3 length: 16
CDR3 protein: CASAPGTSGAQGQFF; CDR3 DNA: TGTGCCAGCGCTCCCGGGACTAGCGGCGCACAGGGGCAGTTCTTC; clone size: few; D gene: TRBD2; V gene: TRBV5-5; J gene: TRBJ2-1; CDR3 length: 15
CDR3 protein: CATSREATGGISQPQHF; CDR3 DNA: TGTGCCACCAGCAGAGAGGCAACAGGGGGGATCAGTCAGCCCCAGCATTTT; clone size: NA; D gene: TRBD1; V gene: TRBV15; J gene: TRBJ1-5; CDR3 length: 17
CDR3 protein: CASSQADTPGQGGIYEKLFF; CDR3 DNA: TGTGCCAGCAGCCAAGCCGATACACCGGGACAGGGGGGAATTTATGAAAAACTGTTTTTT; clone size: NA; D gene: TRBD1; V gene: TRBV4-2; J gene: TRBJ1-4; CDR3 length: 20
CDR3 protein: CAISDKTETQYF; CDR3 DNA: TGTGCCATCAGTGATAAAACAGAGACCCAGTACTTC; clone size: NA; D gene: NA; V gene: TRBV10-3; J gene: TRBJ2-5; CDR3 length: 12
CDR3 protein: CASTGEISNQPQHF; CDR3 DNA: TGTGCCAGCACGGGGGAAATCAGCAATCAGCCCCAGCATTTT; clone size: few; D gene: NA; V gene: TRBV6-1; J gene: TRBJ1-5; CDR3 length: 14
CDR3 protein: CASSLKREGLYEQYF; CDR3 DNA: TGTGCCAGCAGCCTGAAGCGGGAGGGCCTGTACGAGCAGTACTTC; clone size: NA; D gene: TRBD2; V gene: TRBV7-9; J gene: TRBJ2-7; CDR3 length: 15
CDR3 protein: CASSHWRPQETQYF; CDR3 DNA: TGCGCCAGCAGCCATTGGCGGCCCCAAGAGACCCAGTACTTC; clone size: NA; D gene: NA; V gene: TRBV4-1; J gene: TRBJ2-5; CDR3 length: 14
CDR3 protein: CASSKTRETQYF; CDR3 DNA: TGTGCCAGCAGCAAAACTCGAGAGACCCAGTACTTC; clone size: NA; D gene: NA; V gene: TRBV21-1; J gene: TRBJ2-5; CDR3 length: 12
CDR3 protein: CASSSPTSKRPRAKNIQYF; CDR3 DNA: TGTGCCAGTAGCTCCCCGACTAGTAAAAGGCCCCGGGCCAAAAACATTCAGTACTTC; clone size: NA; D gene: NA; V gene: TRBV19; J gene: TRBJ2-4; CDR3 length: 19
CDR3 protein: CASSSGTSLSSYEQYF; CDR3 DNA: TGCGCCAGCAGCTCCGGGACTAGCCTAAGCTCCTACGAGCAGTACTTC; clone size: NA; D gene: TRBD2; V gene: TRBV5-1; J gene: TRBJ2-7; CDR3 length: 16
CDR3 protein: CASSLPASLAYEQYF; CDR3 DNA: TGTGCCAGCAGTTTACCCGCCTCGTTAGCCTACGAGCAGTACTTC; clone size: once; D gene: NA; V gene: TRBV28; J gene: TRBJ2-7; CDR3 length: 15
CDR3 protein: CASSPTGTGNYGYTF; CDR3 DNA: TGTGCCAGCAGCCCCACGGGGACGGGGAACTATGGCTACACCTTC; clone size: NA; D gene: NA; V gene: TRBV7-9; J gene: TRBJ1-2; CDR3 length: 15
CDR3 protein: CASSGPREQYF; CDR3 DNA: TGTGCCAGCAGCGGACCTCGCGAGCAGTACTTC; clone size: NA; D gene: NA; V gene: TRBV28; J gene: TRBJ2-7; CDR3 length: 11
CDR3 protein: CASSTDRTNTGELFF; CDR3 DNA: TGCGCCAGCAGCACGGACAGAACCAACACCGGGGAGCTGTTTTTT; clone size: NA; D gene: NA; V gene: TRBV5-1; J gene: TRBJ2-2; CDR3 length: 15
CDR3 protein: CASSPADRAYEQYF; CDR3 DNA: TGTGCCAGCAGTCCGGCAGACAGAGCCTACGAGCAGTACTTC; clone size: NA; D gene: NA; V gene: TRBV27; J gene: TRBJ2-7; CDR3 length: 14
CDR3 protein: CASSKVPQGDPDTQYF; CDR3 DNA: TGTGCCAGCAGCAAAGTTCCCCAGGGAGACCCAGATACGCAGTATTTT; clone size: NA; D gene: NA; V gene: TRBV21-1; J gene: TRBJ2-3; CDR3 length: 16
CDR3 protein: CASSQVPGGSDTQYF; CDR3 DNA: TGTGCCAGCAGCCAAGTGCCGGGAGGATCAGATACGCAGTATTTT; clone size: few; D gene: TRBD2; V gene: TRBV14; J gene: TRBJ2-3; CDR3 length: 15
CDR3 protein: CASSLTSGRGEQFF; CDR3 DNA: TGTGCCAGCAGCCTGACTAGCGGGAGGGGAGAGCAGTTCTTC; clone size: NA; D gene: TRBD2; V gene: TRBV28; J gene: TRBJ2-1; CDR3 length: 14
CDR3 protein: CASSLEPSKDTQYF; CDR3 DNA: TGTGCCAGCAGCTTAGAACCTAGCAAAGATACGCAGTATTTT; clone size: NA; D gene: NA; V gene: TRBV11-1; J gene: TRBJ2-3; CDR3 length: 14
CDR3 protein: CASSHNRGPTYEQYF; CDR3 DNA: TGTGCCAGCAGTCATAACAGGGGTCCCACCTACGAGCAGTACTTC; clone size: NA; D gene: TRBD1; V gene: TRBV6-6; J gene: TRBJ2-7; CDR3 length: 15
CDR3 protein: CASSLAPGAGYNEQFF; CDR3 DNA: TGTGCCAGCAGCCTGGCCCCTGGGGCGGGCTACAATGAGCAGTTCTTC; clone size: NA; D gene: NA; V gene: TRBV7-7; J gene: TRBJ2-1; CDR3 length: 16
CDR3 protein: CASSLGSSPNTGELFF; CDR3 DNA: TGTGCCAGCAGCTTGGGGTCCAGCCCGAACACCGGGGAGCTGTTTTTT; clone size: NA; D gene: NA; V gene: TRBV7-9; J gene: TRBJ2-2; CDR3 length: 16
CDR3 protein: CASSFFGQGNEQYF; CDR3 DNA: TGCGCCAGCAGCTTTTTCGGCCAGGGCAACGAGCAGTACTTC; clone size: NA; D gene: NA; V gene: TRBV5-1; J gene: TRBJ2-7; CDR3 length: 14
CDR3 protein: CAISEGTSQETQYF; CDR3 DNA: TGTGCCATCAGTGAGGGGACATCCCAAGAGACCCAGTACTTC; clone size: many; D gene: NA; V gene: TRBV10-3; J gene: TRBJ2-5; CDR3 length: 14
CDR3 protein: CASGNLAGGTYNEQFF; CDR3 DNA: TGTGCCAGCGGAAATCTAGCGGGAGGAACCTACAATGAGCAGTTCTTC; clone size: NA; D gene: TRBD2; V gene: TRBV28; J gene: TRBJ2-1; CDR3 length: 16
CDR3 protein: CASSPSAVGNSYEQYF; CDR3 DNA: TGTGCCAGCAGCCCTTCGGCGGTCGGGAACTCCTACGAGCAGTACTTC; clone size: NA; D gene: NA; V gene: TRBV7-2; J gene: TRBJ2-7; CDR3 length: 16
CDR3 protein: CASSFSGLAGWYEQYF; CDR3 DNA: TGTGCCAGCAGTTTTTCTGGGCTAGCGGGATGGTACGAGCAGTACTTC; clone size: NA; D gene: TRBD2; V gene: TRBV28; J gene: TRBJ2-7; CDR3 length: 16
CDR3 protein: CASSGTSGSQETQYF; CDR3 DNA: TGTGCCAGCAGCGGGACTAGCGGATCCCAAGAGACCCAGTACTTC; clone size: once; D gene: TRBD2; V gene: TRBV2; J gene: TRBJ2-5; CDR3 length: 15
CDR3 protein: CASSQDPMGGSEKLFF; CDR3 DNA: TGCGCCAGCAGCCAAGATCCCATGGGTGGGTCTGAAAAACTGTTTTTT; clone size: once; D gene: NA; V gene: TRBV4-1; J gene: TRBJ1-4; CDR3 length: 16
CDR3 protein: CASSPLMRQGADTQYF; CDR3 DNA: TGTGCCAGCAGCCCCCTAATGCGACAGGGGGCAGATACGCAGTATTTT; clone size: NA; D gene: TRBD1; V gene: TRBV9; J gene: TRBJ2-3; CDR3 length: 16
CDR3 protein: CASSPAGTEAFF; CDR3 DNA: TGTGCCAGCTCACCGGCGGGCACTGAAGCTTTCTTT; clone size: few; D gene: NA; V gene: TRBV18; J gene: TRBJ1-1; CDR3 length: 12
CDR3 protein: CASKTGSAREAFF; CDR3 DNA: TGTGCCAGCAAAACAGGATCTGCTAGGGAAGCTTTCTTT; clone size: NA; D gene: NA; V gene: TRBV5-6; J gene: TRBJ1-1; CDR3 length: 13
CDR3 protein: CASSEARNSNQPQHF; CDR3 DNA: TGTGCCAGCAGTGAGGCTAGGAATAGCAATCAGCCCCAGCATTTT; clone size: once; D gene: NA; V gene: TRBV2; J gene: TRBJ1-5; CDR3 length: 15
CDR3 protein: CASSDQLAGVVEQYF; CDR3 DNA: TGTGCCAGCAGTGATCAACTAGCGGGAGTCGTCGAGCAGTACTTC; clone size: many; D gene: TRBD2; V gene: TRBV2; J gene: TRBJ2-7; CDR3 length: 15
CDR3 protein: CASSSWDRVLGANVLTF; CDR3 DNA: TGTGCCAGCAGCTCTTGGGACAGGGTGCTGGGGGCCAACGTCCTGACTTTC; clone size: NA; D gene: TRBD1; V gene: TRBV7-9; J gene: TRBJ2-6; CDR3 length: 17
CDR3 protein: CASSIGMGGGANVLTF; CDR3 DNA: TGTGCCAGTAGTATAGGCATGGGCGGCGGGGCCAACGTCCTGACTTTC; clone size: NA; D gene: NA; V gene: TRBV19; J gene: TRBJ2-6; CDR3 length: 16
CDR3 protein: CASSGGTGNQPQHF; CDR3 DNA: TGTGCCAGTAGTGGGGGAACGGGCAATCAGCCCCAGCATTTT; clone size: NA; D gene: NA; V gene: TRBV19; J gene: TRBJ1-5; CDR3 length: 14
CDR3 protein: CASSPNPLAGGLYNEQFF; CDR3 DNA: TGTGCCAGCAGCCCAAACCCACTAGCGGGAGGGCTATACAATGAGCAGTTCTTC; clone size: NA; D gene: TRBD2; V gene: TRBV11-3; J gene: TRBJ2-1; CDR3 length: 18
CDR3 protein: CASSRADSPSEQYF; CDR3 DNA: TGTGCCAGCAGTCGAGCGGACAGTCCGAGTGAGCAGTACTTC; clone size: few; D gene: NA; V gene: TRBV27; J gene: TRBJ2-7; CDR3 length: 14
CDR3 protein: CASEGWQGAWEQYF; CDR3 DNA: TGTGCCAGCGAGGGGTGGCAGGGGGCTTGGGAGCAGTACTTC; clone size: NA; D gene: TRBD1; V gene: TRBV28; J gene: TRBJ2-7; CDR3 length: 14
CDR3 protein: CASSPTRQLNYGYTF; CDR3 DNA: TGTGCCAGTAGTCCTACCCGACAGCTTAACTATGGCTACACCTTC; clone size: many; D gene: NA; V gene: TRBV19; J gene: TRBJ1-2; CDR3 length: 15
CDR3 protein: CASNSGQGAYEQYF; CDR3 DNA: TGCGCCAGTAACTCCGGACAGGGGGCCTACGAGCAGTACTTC; clone size: NA; D gene: TRBD1; V gene: TRBV5-1; J gene: TRBJ2-7; CDR3 length: 14
CDR3 protein: CASSLASGSGTSYNEQFF; CDR3 DNA: TGCGCCAGCAGCTTGGCCTCAGGTAGCGGGACCTCCTACAATGAGCAGTTCTTC; clone size: NA; D gene: TRBD2; V gene: TRBV5-1; J gene: TRBJ2-1; CDR3 length: 18
CDR3 protein: CASSLVGPRNYGYTF; CDR3 DNA: TGTGCCAGCAGTTTAGTGGGGCCACGCAACTATGGCTACACCTTC; clone size: NA; D gene: NA; V gene: TRBV28; J gene: TRBJ1-2; CDR3 length: 15
CDR3 protein: CASSPPEGQGGQPQHF; CDR3 DNA: TGTGCCAGCTCACCACCGGAAGGACAGGGTGGACAGCCCCAGCATTTT; clone size: once; D gene: TRBD1; V gene: TRBV18; J gene: TRBJ1-5; CDR3 length: 16
CDR3 protein: CASSSTGGQGFEKLFF; CDR3 DNA: TGTGCCAGCAGCTCCACGGGAGGACAGGGGTTTGAAAAACTGTTTTTT; clone size: NA; D gene: TRBD1; V gene: TRBV5-4; J gene: TRBJ1-4; CDR3 length: 16
CDR3 protein: CAWRQGLGYTF; CDR3 DNA: TGTGCCTGGAGACAGGGGCTTGGCTACACCTTC; clone size: NA; D gene: TRBD1; V gene: TRBV30; J gene: TRBJ1-2; CDR3 length: 11
CDR3 protein: CASCEQGVYEQYF; CDR3 DNA: TGTGCCAGCTGTGAGCAGGGCGTCTACGAGCAGTACTTC; clone size: NA; D gene: NA; V gene: TRBV2; J gene: TRBJ2-7; CDR3 length: 13
CDR3 protein: CASSLVGGTANSPLHF; CDR3 DNA: TGCGCCAGCAGCTTGGTGGGGGGGACAGCGAATTCACCCCTCCACTTT; clone size: NA; D gene: TRBD1; V gene: TRBV5-1; J gene: TRBJ1-6; CDR3 length: 16
CDR3 protein: CSVSGSRETQYF; CDR3 DNA: TGCAGCGTTAGCGGGAGCAGGGAGACCCAGTACTTC; clone size: few; D gene: TRBD2; V gene: TRBV29-1; J gene: TRBJ2-5; CDR3 length: 12